This T cell receptor (beta chain) is drawn from a study of T-cell memory formation after mild COVID-19. Findings and limits, study-wide: While clones contracting from day 15 to 85 were balanced between CD4 and CD8, later expanders leaned CD4+.

Germline V CDR1 and CDR2: MNHNY, SVGAGI (reference sequence). Trimming shortened V by 2 bases and J by 5 bases, and 13 bases separated the two germline ends. The CDR3 spans 15 residues. This clonotype was counted only a few times. Its antigen is undetermined. One entry per CDR3 protein, called by TCRdb with MiXCR from the 5' RACE reads. This sample has 100,000 to 120,000 distinct CDR3 sequences, with 22% found just once. The V and J genes are TRBV6-6 and TRBJ2-1; D assignment may be TRBD1 or TRBD2 (5 bases each). Material for sequencing was PBMCs or a T cell subset sorted from them (not recorded which). This receptor was taken from a man younger than 35 who had mild COVID-19 (a few samples of this study predate the infection). Cell type and time point are not known. CDR3 loop: CASSYMRGFHNEQFF. In nucleotides, the CDR3 is TGTGCCAGCAGTTACATGAGGGGCTTCCACAATGAGCAGTTCTTC.